This T cell receptor (beta chain) was recorded in a study of blood T cell repertoires in COVID-19. Looking at the study overall: Sources were T cells, B-cell-depleted T cells, or PBMCs; the material itself was cDNA or gDNA.

The CDR3 spans 13 residues. With 3 bases removed from V and 7 bases from J, the gap between germline ends came to 13 bases. Germline CDR1 reads SGHAT; CDR2 reads FQDESV (reference sequence). Sequenced by immunoSEQ multiplex PCR; TCRdb stores in-frame clones only, minus some. The table records just over 300,000 clones, approximately 90% of them present only once. Specimen: PBMCs or T cells enriched from blood (not recorded which). This chain joins TRBV11-1 and TRBJ2-7, with a possible D match to TRBD2 (5 bases). This sequence originates from a young woman who had recovered from COVID-19. CDR3 nucleotides: TGTGCCAGCAGCTTTCGGACGGACTTGGAGCAGTACTTC. Translation: CASSFRTDLEQYF.